Below are 7 T cell receptor beta chains sequenced from a single sample in a study of cytomegalovirus exposure and HLA in healthy donors. Produced via immunoSEQ multiplex PCR; TCRdb's table is partial and in-frame only. This sample has about 250,000 clones; 87% occur once, and the top ten carry approximately 12%. Sequenced sample: PBMCs. These receptors all stem from a young man in good health and CMV-seropositive.

This clone was picked up a small number of times. The rearrangement uses TRBV27 and TRBJ2-1; tentatively, D is TRBD2 (6 bases). Germline lookup yields CDR1 MNHEY and CDR2 SMNVEV (reference sequence). Between the trimmed V and J ends, which lost 4 bases and 1 base, there was a span of 14 bases. The CDR3 covers 16 residues. CDR3 coding DNA: TGTGCCAGCAGTTCGTACAAGACTAGTTCCTACAATGAGCAGTTCTTC. Its protein product is CASSSYKTSSYNEQFF.

The chain couples TRBV14 to TRBJ2-2; no reliable D call. The germline V and J ends were trimmed by 5 bases and 7 bases, with 17 bases remaining between them. Germline CDR1 and CDR2: SGHDN and FVKESK. The CDR3 loop spans 15 amino acids. The CDR3 reads CASSSILSPSGELFF. The CDR3 region has the DNA TGTGCCAGCAGCTCCATCTTGTCCCCCAGCGGGGAGCTGTTTTTT.

This chain joins TRBV5-6 and TRBJ2-7; D remains ambiguous. The CDR3 has 13 residues. Germline lookup yields CDR1 SGHDT and CDR2 YYEEEE. Trimming took off 2 bases at V and 0 bases at J, with 6 bases between the two ends. The CDR3: CASSFRYSYEQYF. Written as DNA, the CDR3 is TGTGCCAGCAGCTTCCGGTACTCCTACGAGCAGTACTTC.

The chain has TRBV2 and TRBJ2-1; D is possibly TRBD1 (6 bases). Trimming pared 6 bases from V and 7 bases from J, leaving 25 bases between. CDR3 size: 17 residues. Germline CDR1 SNHLY, CDR2 FYNNEI. For the CDR3, the DNA is TGTGCCAGCAGGGACCGATATGGGCAGGGGAAAAGGAATGAGCAGTTCTTC. Translated, it gives CASRDRYGQGKRNEQFF.

V gene TRBV5-1 combines with J gene TRBJ1-3, with a possible D match to TRBD1 (5 bases). The CDR3 is 14 residues long. V dropped 0 bases and J dropped 7 bases, with 11 bases sitting between them. CDR1 is SGHRS and CDR2 is YFSETQ in the germline V gene. DNA of the CDR3: TGCGCCAGCAGCTTGGCTGGGACCGGGAACACCATATATTTT. Encoded protein: CASSLAGTGNTIYF. Combining the CDR3 with reference TRBV5-1 and TRBJ1-3 gives the whole variable domain KAGVTQTPRYLIKTRGQQVTLSCSPISGHRSVSWYQQTPGQGLQFLFEYFSETQRNKGNFPGRFSGRQFSNSRSEMNVSTLELGDSALYLCASSLAGTGNTIYFGEGSWLTVV.

The rearrangement uses TRBV6-6 and TRBJ2-2; possibly TRBD1 for D (6 bases). Germline V gene lookup returns CDR1 MNHNY and CDR2 SVGAGI (reference sequence). CDR3 size: 13 residues. V was shortened by 0 bases and J by 12 bases, with 11 bases between the two germline ends. CDR3 sequence: CASSYSGGRQLFF. Written as DNA, the CDR3 is TGTGCCAGCAGTTACTCTGGGGGCCGCCAGCTGTTTTTT.

The chain joins TRBV9 to TRBJ1-2, with D maybe TRBD1 (5 bases). There are 14 residues in the CDR3. CDR1 SGDLS and CDR2 YYNGEE come from the germline V gene. Trimming left V 2 bases short and J 8 bases short, with 16 bases between. CDR3 amino acids: CASSVGRGTYGYTF. In DNA, the CDR3 is TGTGCCAGCAGCGTCGGACGAGGGACGTACGGCTACACCTTC.